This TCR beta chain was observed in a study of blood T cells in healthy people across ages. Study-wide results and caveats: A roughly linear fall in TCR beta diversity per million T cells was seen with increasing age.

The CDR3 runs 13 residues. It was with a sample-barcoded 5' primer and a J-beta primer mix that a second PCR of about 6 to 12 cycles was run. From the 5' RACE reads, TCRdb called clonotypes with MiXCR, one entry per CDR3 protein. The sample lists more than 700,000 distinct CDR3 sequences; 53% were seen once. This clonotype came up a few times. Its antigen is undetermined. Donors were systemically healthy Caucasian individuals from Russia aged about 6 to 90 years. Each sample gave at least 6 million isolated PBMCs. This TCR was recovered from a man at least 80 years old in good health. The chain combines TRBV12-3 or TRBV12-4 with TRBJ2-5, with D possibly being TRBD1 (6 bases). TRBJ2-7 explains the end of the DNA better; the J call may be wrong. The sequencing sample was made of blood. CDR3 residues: CASSSAGVNEQYF. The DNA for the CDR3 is TGTGCCAGCAGTTCGGCAGGGGTAAACGAGCAGTACTTC.